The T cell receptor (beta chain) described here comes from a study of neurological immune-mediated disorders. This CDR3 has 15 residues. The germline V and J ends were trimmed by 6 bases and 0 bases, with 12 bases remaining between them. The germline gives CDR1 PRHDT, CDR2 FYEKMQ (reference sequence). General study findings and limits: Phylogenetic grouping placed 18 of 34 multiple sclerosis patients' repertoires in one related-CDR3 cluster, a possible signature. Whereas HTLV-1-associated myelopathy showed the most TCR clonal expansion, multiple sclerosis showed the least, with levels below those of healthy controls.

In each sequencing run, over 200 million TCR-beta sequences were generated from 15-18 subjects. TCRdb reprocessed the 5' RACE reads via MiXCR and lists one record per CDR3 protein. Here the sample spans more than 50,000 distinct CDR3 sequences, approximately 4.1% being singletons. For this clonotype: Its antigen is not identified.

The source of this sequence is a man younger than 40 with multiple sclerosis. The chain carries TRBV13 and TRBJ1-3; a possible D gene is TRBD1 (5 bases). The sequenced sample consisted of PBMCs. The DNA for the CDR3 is TGTGCCAGCAGTCGACAGTCCTTCTCTGGAAACACCATATATTTT. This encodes CASSRQSFSGNTIYF.